This is a list of T cell receptor beta chains from one sample in a study of glioma-infiltrating T cells after dendritic cell vaccination. Profiling relied on immunoSEQ multiplex PCR, and the TCRdb table lists in-frame clones only, not all of them. The sample carries around 58,000 clones, approximately 78% recorded once. Sequences were derived from blood, sampled before dendritic cell vaccination. The receptors shown here come from a human donor with glioblastoma. Each CDR3 is given with its conserved first and last residue.

v_call: TRBV7-2
cdr3_aa: CASSLNGGDTGELFF

v_call: TRBV5-1
cdr3_aa: CASSLGGDVVSYNSPLHF

v_call: TRBV4-1
cdr3_aa: CASSQGGLAGRETQYF

v_call: TRBV6-5
cdr3_aa: CASSRQGNQPQHF

v_call: TRBV6-5
cdr3_aa: CASSPPSGLGTTQYF

v_call: TRBV19
cdr3_aa: CASRIRTEIFAEAFF

v_call: TRBV10-3
cdr3_aa: CAAGTEGGELFF

v_call: TRBV5-1
cdr3_aa: CASSQQGGYGYTF

v_call: TRBV5-1
cdr3_aa: CASSLEEGQGRETQYF

v_call: TRBV2
cdr3_aa: CASRRGSISYEQYF

v_call: TRBV19
cdr3_aa: CASSIAHGEGTYEQYF

v_call: TRBV6-1
cdr3_aa: CASSEQGNTGELFF

v_call: TRBV7-9
cdr3_aa: CASSLGLNYGAFF

v_call: TRBV19
cdr3_aa: CASSGTATGELFF

v_call: TRBV5-1
cdr3_aa: CASSLGAASIYEQYF

v_call: TRBV6-1
cdr3_aa: CASRALWHEQFF

v_call: TRBV18
cdr3_aa: CASSPRLSGGHSTDTQYF

v_call: TRBV6-6
cdr3_aa: CASSSPTGTQYF

v_call: TRBV6-6
cdr3_aa: CATNQGDQPQHF

v_call: TRBV18
cdr3_aa: CASKLPVPTGELFF

v_call: TRBV6-1
cdr3_aa: CASRAKGPSNQPQHF

v_call: TRBV19
cdr3_aa: CASSDDAGTGGTGELFF

v_call: TRBV5-1
cdr3_aa: CASSLDRGDGYTF

v_call: TRBV10-2
cdr3_aa: CASSESGPQGQPQHF

v_call: TRBV28
cdr3_aa: CASTAGGPQYF

v_call: TRBV2
cdr3_aa: CASFGDRMGLAGRSTDTQYF

v_call: TRBV19
cdr3_aa: CASSTGTDPYEQYF

v_call: TRBV29-1
cdr3_aa: CSVEAGGDTQYF

v_call: TRBV21-1
cdr3_aa: CASSKDGGGRDSPLHF

v_call: TRBV15
cdr3_aa: CATSRPTQETQYF

v_call: TRBV4-1
cdr3_aa: CASSQGEDRAYNSPLHF

v_call: TRBV18
cdr3_aa: CASSLGQGQTEAFF

v_call: TRBV29-1
cdr3_aa: CSVVFDRGYSYEQYF

v_call: TRBV19
cdr3_aa: CASSIDGGRDTQYF

v_call: TRBV9
cdr3_aa: CASSVAGGFYEQYF

v_call: TRBV19
cdr3_aa: CASSMGQGANEQYF

v_call: TRBV4-2
cdr3_aa: CASSQDPGGQGILPTF

v_call: TRBV28
cdr3_aa: CASRGRGEAFF

v_call: TRBV19
cdr3_aa: CASNLGQGASSNQPQHF

v_call: TRBV7-9
cdr3_aa: CASSSGPAANYGYTF

v_call: TRBV5-4
cdr3_aa: CASSLAALAGREQYF

v_call: TRBV11-3
cdr3_aa: CASSLARETEAFF